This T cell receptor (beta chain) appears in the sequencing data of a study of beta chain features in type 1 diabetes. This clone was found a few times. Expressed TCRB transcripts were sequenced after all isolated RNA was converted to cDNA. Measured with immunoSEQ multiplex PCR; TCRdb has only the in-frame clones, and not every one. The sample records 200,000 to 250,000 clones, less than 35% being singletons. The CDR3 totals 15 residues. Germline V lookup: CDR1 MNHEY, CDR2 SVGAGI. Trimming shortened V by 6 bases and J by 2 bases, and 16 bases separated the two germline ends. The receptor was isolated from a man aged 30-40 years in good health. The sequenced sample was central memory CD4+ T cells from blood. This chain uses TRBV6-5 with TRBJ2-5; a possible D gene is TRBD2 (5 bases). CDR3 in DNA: TGTGCCAGCAGCCGTTGGGCTAGCCGGCAAGAGACCCAGTACTTC. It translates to CASSRWASRQETQYF.